This record concerns one T cell receptor (beta chain) sequence. This sample is part of a study of blood T cell repertoires in COVID-19. As for the study in general: The cDNA or gDNA used as material had been derived from T cells, B-cell-depleted T cells, or PBMCs.

Original analysis: Cell counts per sample came from amplifying reference gene primers. Sequencing was performed with immunoSEQ multiplex PCR; in TCRdb, only in-frame clones are kept and a portion is missing. The DNA gave D and trimming, while V, J and clone size come from that table. The repertoire holds 150,000 to 200,000 clones, with over 80% as singletons. V was clipped by 5 bases and J by 6 bases; unmatched bases: 15. Germline CDR1 reads GTSNPN; CDR2 reads SVGIG (reference sequence). The CDR3 extends over 15 amino acids. Sample: peripheral blood. The V and J genes are TRBV30 and TRBJ2-7; the match to TRBD2 covers 8 bases. The TCR sequence derives from a woman aged 45-59 years with acute or convalescent COVID-19. CDR3 sequence (DNA): TGTGCCTGGGAGCCCTGGGGGGGACTAGGTTCCGAGCAGTACTTC. This gives the protein CAWEPWGGLGSEQYF. The full variable domain, rest sourced from reference TRBV30 and TRBJ2-7, is SQTIHQWPATLVQPVGSPLSLECTVEGTSNPNLYWYRQAAGRGLQLLFYSVGIGQISSEVPQNLSASRPQDRQFILSSKKLLLSDSGFYLCAWEPWGGLGSEQYFGPGTRLTVT.